This T cell receptor beta chain stems from a study of T cell responses to AZD1222 COVID-19 vaccine. The assay was immunoSEQ multiplex PCR, and TCRdb's table has in-frame clones only and misses some. The sample shows some 170,000 clones, 90% to 95% of them seen only once. CDR3 length: 15 amino acids. Germline CDR1 LGHDT, CDR2 YNNKEL (reference sequence). The V end lost 0 bases, the J end lost 3 bases, and 9 bases lay between the germline ends. The chain employs TRBV3-1 (or the pseudogene TRBV3-2) and TRBJ1-5, with D possibly being TRBD1 (5 bases). This clonotype was obtained from an adult in good health. This specimen was peripheral blood, taken on day 0 of MenACWY control vaccination. CDR3 loop: CASSQDLTANQPQHF. In nucleotides, the CDR3 is TGTGCCAGCAGCCAAGATTTGACAGCCAATCAGCCCCAGCATTTT.